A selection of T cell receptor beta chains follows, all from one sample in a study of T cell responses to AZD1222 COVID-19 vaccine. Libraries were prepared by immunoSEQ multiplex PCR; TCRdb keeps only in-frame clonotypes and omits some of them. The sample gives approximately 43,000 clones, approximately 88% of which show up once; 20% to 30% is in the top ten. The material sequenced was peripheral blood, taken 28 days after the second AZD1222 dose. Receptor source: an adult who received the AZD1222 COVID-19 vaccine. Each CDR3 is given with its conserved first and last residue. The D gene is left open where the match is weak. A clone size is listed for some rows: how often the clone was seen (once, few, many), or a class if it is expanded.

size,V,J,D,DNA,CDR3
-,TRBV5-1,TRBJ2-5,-,TGCGCCAGCCACACCGGACAGTCAGAGACCCAGTACTTC,CASHTGQSETQYF
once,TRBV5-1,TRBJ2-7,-,TGCGCCAGCAGCCCGCAACCGGGACACGACGAGCAGTACTTC,CASSPQPGHDEQYF
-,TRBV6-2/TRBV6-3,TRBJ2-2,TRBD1,TGTGCCAGCAGTTATATACCGGGACAGGGATTTAACACCGGGGAGCTGTTTTTT,CASSYIPGQGFNTGELFF
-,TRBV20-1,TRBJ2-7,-,TGCAGTGCTAGTTGGGGGAACGAGCAGTACTTC,CSASWGNEQYF
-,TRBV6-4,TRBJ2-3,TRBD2,TGTGCCAGCAGTGCAGACGGGAGGGCCACGGATACGCAGTATTTT,CASSADGRATDTQYF
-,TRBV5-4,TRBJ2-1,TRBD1,TGTGCCAGCAGCTTGAAGGGACAGAGGATCCGTGAGCAGTTCTTC,CASSLKGQRIREQFF
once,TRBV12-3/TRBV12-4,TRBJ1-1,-,TGTGCCAGCAGTCTAGTAGCCACTGAAGCTTTCTTT,CASSLVATEAFF
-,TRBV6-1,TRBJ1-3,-,TGTGCCACCCTTACGGCGATCTCTGGAAACACCATATATTTT,CATLTAISGNTIYF
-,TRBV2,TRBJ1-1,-,TGTGCCAGCAGTGGGGAGCAAAGGTACACTGAAGCTTTCTTT,CASSGEQRYTEAFF
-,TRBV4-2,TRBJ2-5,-,TGTGCCAGCAGCCAAGATAGGCGCCTAGGAGAGACCCAGTACTTC,CASSQDRRLGETQYF
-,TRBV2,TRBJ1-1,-,TGTGCCAGCACCGGGGGAATGAACACTGAAGCTTTCTTT,CASTGGMNTEAFF
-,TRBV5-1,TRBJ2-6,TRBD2,TGCGCCAGCAGCTTGCAAGGCGGGAGGCAAGGTGGGGCCAACGTCCTGACTTTC,CASSLQGGRQGGANVLTF
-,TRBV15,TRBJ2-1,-,TGTGCCACCAGCAGACCCCCCCCCGGGCAGAGAAGAATCAATGAGCAGTTCTTC,CATSRPPPGQRRINEQFF
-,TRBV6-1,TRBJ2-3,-,TGTGCCAGCAGTGACCCCCGGGACGCGACAAGGGCGCAGTATTTT,CASSDPRDATRAQYF
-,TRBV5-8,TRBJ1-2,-,TGTGCCAGCAGCTTGGGGTCCGCTAACTATGGCTACACCTTC,CASSLGSANYGYTF
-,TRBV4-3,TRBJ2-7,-,TGCGCCAGCAGCCAAGGAATAGGGTTGGTCGACGAGCAGTACTTC,CASSQGIGLVDEQYF
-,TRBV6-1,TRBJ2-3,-,TGTGCCAGCAGTGAAATACGGGGAGATACGCAGTATTTT,CASSEIRGDTQYF
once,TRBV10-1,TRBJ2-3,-,TGCGCCACCCCAGGTGGCTTACACACCACGGGAGATACGCAGTATTTT,CATPGGLHTTGDTQYF
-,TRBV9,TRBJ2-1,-,TGTGCCAGCAGCGTAGAGGGCGGGGAGGACAATGAGCAGTTCTTC,CASSVEGGEDNEQFF
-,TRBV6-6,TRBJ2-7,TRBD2,TGTGCCAGCAGCCAGGAGGGACTAGCGGGAGTCGAGCAGTACTTC,CASSQEGLAGVEQYF
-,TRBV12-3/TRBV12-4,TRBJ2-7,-,TGTGCCAGCAGTTACAATACGCCCTACGAGCAGTACTTC,CASSYNTPYEQYF
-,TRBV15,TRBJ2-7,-,TGTGCCACCAGCAGAGCGGCGACACAATACGAGCAGTACTTC,CATSRAATQYEQYF
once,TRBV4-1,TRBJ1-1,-,TGCGCCAGCAGCCAAGAAACGGGGGGCATGAACACTGAAGCTTTCTTT,CASSQETGGMNTEAFF
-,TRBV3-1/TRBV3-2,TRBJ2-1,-,TGTGCCAGCAGCCCCGCCTTGGGCGGGACGTATGAGCAGTTCTTC,CASSPALGGTYEQFF
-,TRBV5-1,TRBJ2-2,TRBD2,TGCGCCAGCAGCCTGGGACTAGCGGGGGAGGCCGGGGAGCTGTTTTTT,CASSLGLAGEAGELFF
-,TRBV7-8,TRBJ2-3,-,TGTGCCAGCAGCTTAAGGGACGTCGAAGATACGCAGTATTTT,CASSLRDVEDTQYF
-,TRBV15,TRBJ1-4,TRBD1,TGTGCCACCAGCAGAGACCTTGCATCCGGACAGGGCTTGAATGAAAAACTGTTTTTT,CATSRDLASGQGLNEKLFF
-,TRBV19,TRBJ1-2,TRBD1,TGTGCCAGTAGTTTGCCGGGACAGGGAGCCTATGGCTACACCTTC,CASSLPGQGAYGYTF
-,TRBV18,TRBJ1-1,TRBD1,TGTGCCAGCTCACGAGGGACAGGGCTGGCGAACACTGAAGCTTTCTTT,CASSRGTGLANTEAFF
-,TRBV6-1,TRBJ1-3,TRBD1,TGTGCCAGCACTGAAACGACAGGGATTGGAAACACCATATATTTT,CASTETTGIGNTIYF
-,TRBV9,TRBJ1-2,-,TGTGCCAGCAGCGCGGGACACTCAGGGAACTATGGCTACACCTTC,CASSAGHSGNYGYTF
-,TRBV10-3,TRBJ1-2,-,TGTGCCATCGCGTCCTCAATGACCGATGGCTACACCTTC,CAIASSMTDGYTF
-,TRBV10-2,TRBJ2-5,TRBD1,TGCGCCACCAAGGACAGGGGGGAGACCCAGTACTTC,CATKDRGETQYF
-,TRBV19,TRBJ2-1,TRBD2,TGTGCCAGTAGTGGCGGGGGAGCCGCCTACAATGAGCAGTTCTTC,CASSGGGAAYNEQFF
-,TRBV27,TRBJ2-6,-,TGTGCCAGCAACCCACGGGGGGCCGCTGGGGCCAACGTCCTGACTTTC,CASNPRGAAGANVLTF
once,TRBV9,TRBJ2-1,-,TGTGCCAGCAGCGTAGAGGGCCTTTACAATGAGCAGTTCTTC,CASSVEGLYNEQFF
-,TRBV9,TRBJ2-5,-,TGTGCCAGCAGCGTAGGAGGCAGGCAAGAGACCCAGTACTTC,CASSVGGRQETQYF
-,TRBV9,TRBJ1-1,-,TGTGCCAGCAGCGTAACAGATAACACTGAAGCTTTCTTT,CASSVTDNTEAFF
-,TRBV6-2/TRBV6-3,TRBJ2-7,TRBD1,TGTGCCAGCAGTCACCCAAGGACAGGGGGTGCCTACGAGCAGTACTTC,CASSHPRTGGAYEQYF
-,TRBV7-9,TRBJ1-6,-,TGTGCCAGCAGCCCCTGGACAGACTATAATTCACCCCTCCACTTT,CASSPWTDYNSPLHF
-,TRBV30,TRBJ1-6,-,TGTGCCTGGAGTACAGGCGGGAGATCACCCCTCCACTTT,CAWSTGGRSPLHF
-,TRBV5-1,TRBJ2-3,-,TGCGCCAGCAGGCTTCGGTTCGGCCCAGATACGCAGTATTTT,CASRLRFGPDTQYF
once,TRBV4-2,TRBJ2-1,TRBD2,TGTGCCAGCAGCCAAGAGGGTTCTAGCGGGGGTTACAATGAGCAGTTCTTC,CASSQEGSSGGYNEQFF
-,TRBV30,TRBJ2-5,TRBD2,TGTGCCTGGAGCCGTACTAGCGGGAGGCAAGAGACCCAGTACTTC,CAWSRTSGRQETQYF
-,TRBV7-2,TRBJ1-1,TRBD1,TGTGCCAGCAGTTGGGGGCCAGGGGGGTTGAACACTGAAGCTTTCTTT,CASSWGPGGLNTEAFF
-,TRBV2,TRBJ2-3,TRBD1,TGTGCCAGCCGGTCTCCGGGACAGGGCCGACTGCCAGATACGCAGTATTTT,CASRSPGQGRLPDTQYF
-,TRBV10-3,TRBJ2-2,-,TGTGCCATCAGTGAATGGGTGGACACCGGGGAGCTGTTTTTT,CAISEWVDTGELFF